The rows below give T cell receptor beta chains drawn from one sample of a study of blood T cell repertoires in COVID-19. Profiled with immunoSEQ multiplex PCR; TCRdb holds only in-frame clones, not every one. Of roughly 83,000 clones in the sample, roughly 88% were seen once. The material sequenced was peripheral blood. Every receptor here comes from a man aged 45-60 years with active COVID-19. CDR3s include the opening cysteine and the closing phenylalanine or tryptophan. Each record gives: V gene, J gene, CDR3 length, D gene, CDR3 protein, CDR3 DNA. A D gene is named only where the DNA matches it firmly.

V gene: TRBV7-2
J gene: TRBJ2-7
CDR3 length: 13
D gene: NA
CDR3 protein: CASSYNLGSEQYF
CDR3 DNA: TGTGCCAGCAGCTATAACCTCGGGTCCGAGCAGTACTTC

V gene: TRBV27
J gene: TRBJ2-1
CDR3 length: 13
D gene: NA
CDR3 protein: CASSYGDIYEQFF
CDR3 DNA: TGTGCCAGCAGTTACGGGGACATTTATGAGCAGTTCTTC

V gene: TRBV7-2
J gene: TRBJ2-3
CDR3 length: 16
D gene: NA
CDR3 protein: CASSLAVAVNTDTQYF
CDR3 DNA: TGTGCCAGCAGCTTAGCGGTAGCGGTCAACACAGATACGCAGTATTTT

V gene: TRBV4-1
J gene: TRBJ2-7
CDR3 length: 15
D gene: TRBD2
CDR3 protein: CASSPSSGSSYEQYF
CDR3 DNA: TGCGCCAGCAGCCCTTCTAGCGGGAGCTCCTACGAGCAGTACTTC

V gene: TRBV4-2
J gene: TRBJ2-1
CDR3 length: 19
D gene: TRBD2
CDR3 protein: CASSQGALAGPSSYNEQFF
CDR3 DNA: TGTGCCAGCAGCCAAGGGGCGCTAGCGGGCCCTAGCTCCTACAATGAGCAGTTCTTC

V gene: TRBV15
J gene: TRBJ1-5
CDR3 length: 16
D gene: TRBD1
CDR3 protein: CATSGWGQGVNQPQHF
CDR3 DNA: TGTGCCACCAGCGGATGGGGACAGGGGGTAAATCAGCCCCAGCATTTT

V gene: TRBV15
J gene: TRBJ1-6
CDR3 length: 15
D gene: NA
CDR3 protein: CATSRDQGWNSPLHF
CDR3 DNA: TGTGCCACCAGCAGAGATCAGGGATGGAATTCACCCCTCCACTTT

V gene: TRBV19
J gene: TRBJ2-2
CDR3 length: 16
D gene: TRBD2
CDR3 protein: CASNRLAGGYTGELFF
CDR3 DNA: TGTGCCAGTAATCGGCTAGCGGGGGGCTACACCGGGGAGCTGTTTTTT

V gene: TRBV5-1
J gene: TRBJ2-1
CDR3 length: 16
D gene: NA
CDR3 protein: CASSKIEDSSYNEQFF
CDR3 DNA: TGCGCCAGCAGCAAAATAGAAGATAGCTCCTACAATGAGCAGTTCTTC

V gene: TRBV4-3
J gene: TRBJ1-4
CDR3 length: 16
D gene: TRBD1
CDR3 protein: CASSQAGTDEGEKLFF
CDR3 DNA: TGCGCCAGCAGCCAAGCCGGGACAGACGAGGGTGAAAAACTGTTTTTT

V gene: TRBV4-1
J gene: TRBJ2-1
CDR3 length: 11
D gene: NA
CDR3 protein: CASSLYNEQFF
CDR3 DNA: TGCGCCAGCAGCCTATACAATGAGCAGTTCTTC

V gene: TRBV7-2
J gene: TRBJ1-6
CDR3 length: 16
D gene: TRBD1
CDR3 protein: CASSSSGTGNNSPLHF
CDR3 DNA: TGTGCCAGCAGCTCGTCCGGGACAGGGAACAATTCACCCCTCCACTTT

V gene: TRBV7-9
J gene: TRBJ2-7
CDR3 length: 16
D gene: TRBD2
CDR3 protein: CASTPIRGLASYEQYF
CDR3 DNA: TGTGCCAGCACCCCCATCCGGGGACTAGCGTCCTACGAGCAGTACTTC

V gene: TRBV3-1/TRBV3-2
J gene: TRBJ2-7
CDR3 length: 15
D gene: NA
CDR3 protein: CASSQEPGWSYEQYF
CDR3 DNA: TGTGCCAGCAGCCAAGAACCAGGGTGGTCCTACGAGCAGTACTTC

V gene: TRBV5-6
J gene: TRBJ2-3
CDR3 length: 15
D gene: TRBD1
CDR3 protein: CASSSDRAGTDTQYF
CDR3 DNA: TGTGCCAGCAGCTCGGACAGGGCGGGCACAGATACGCAGTATTTT

V gene: TRBV25-1
J gene: TRBJ1-1
CDR3 length: 12
D gene: TRBD1
CDR3 protein: CASSGDRVEAFF
CDR3 DNA: TGTGCCAGCAGCGGGGACAGGGTTGAAGCTTTCTTT

V gene: TRBV25-1
J gene: TRBJ2-1
CDR3 length: 16
D gene: TRBD2
CDR3 protein: CASSTGGVGSYNEQFF
CDR3 DNA: TGTGCCAGCAGTACGGGGGGGGTCGGCTCCTACAATGAGCAGTTCTTC

V gene: TRBV6-5
J gene: TRBJ2-1
CDR3 length: 15
D gene: TRBD2
CDR3 protein: CASSYTRGSYNEQFF
CDR3 DNA: TGTGCCAGCAGTTACACGCGGGGGTCCTACAATGAGCAGTTCTTC

V gene: TRBV30
J gene: TRBJ2-1
CDR3 length: 14
D gene: NA
CDR3 protein: CAWDDGGTFNEQFF
CDR3 DNA: TGTGCCTGGGACGATGGAGGGACCTTCAATGAGCAGTTCTTC

V gene: TRBV14
J gene: TRBJ1-4
CDR3 length: 13
D gene: NA
CDR3 protein: CASSPGQVEKLFF
CDR3 DNA: TGTGCCAGCAGCCCGGGACAAGTTGAAAAACTGTTTTTT

V gene: TRBV9
J gene: TRBJ2-7
CDR3 length: 14
D gene: NA
CDR3 protein: CASSVGTVTYEQYF
CDR3 DNA: TGTGCCAGCAGCGTAGGGACAGTGACATACGAGCAGTACTTC

V gene: TRBV9
J gene: TRBJ2-3
CDR3 length: 16
D gene: NA
CDR3 protein: CASSVEVAALTDTQYF
CDR3 DNA: TGTGCCAGCAGCGTAGAGGTAGCAGCTTTGACAGATACGCAGTATTTT

V gene: TRBV7-9
J gene: TRBJ2-4
CDR3 length: 14
D gene: NA
CDR3 protein: CASSLQGAKNIQYF
CDR3 DNA: TGTGCCAGCAGCTTACAGGGAGCCAAAAACATTCAGTACTTC

V gene: TRBV2
J gene: TRBJ2-4
CDR3 length: 15
D gene: TRBD1
CDR3 protein: CASRSDRVLKNIQYF
CDR3 DNA: TGTGCCAGCAGGTCGGACAGGGTCCTCAAAAACATTCAGTACTTC

V gene: TRBV7-8
J gene: TRBJ2-7
CDR3 length: 15
D gene: TRBD1
CDR3 protein: CASSLGRTGWGEQYF
CDR3 DNA: TGTGCCAGCAGCCTCGGAAGGACAGGGTGGGGTGAGCAGTACTTC

V gene: TRBV6-2/TRBV6-3
J gene: TRBJ2-1
CDR3 length: 16
D gene: TRBD2
CDR3 protein: CASSPEASGVYNEQFF
CDR3 DNA: TGTGCCAGCAGCCCCGAGGCTAGCGGAGTATACAATGAGCAGTTCTTC